This TCR beta chain was obtained from a study of blood T cell repertoires in COVID-19. Overall study: Whether acute or convalescent, the COVID-19 samples came from the United States, Italy and Spain. From T cells, B-cell-depleted T cells, or PBMCs came the material, which was cDNA or gDNA.

Clones were read by immunoSEQ multiplex PCR, and TCRdb kept only the in-frame ones, dropping some. The data contain about 68,000 clones, 84% of them singletons. This receptor was obtained from a man aged 45-65 years with active COVID-19. Input material: peripheral blood.

CDR3 region: CASSYSSGETSYEQYF. The CDR3 DNA follows: TGTGCCAGCAGTTACTCTAGCGGGGAAACCTCCTACGAGCAGTACTTC. The chain is built from TRBV6-5 and TRBJ2-7, with 8 bases matching TRBD2. Unmatched junction bases numbered 4, after V lost 0 bases and J lost 0 bases. CDR3 length: 16 residues. Germline-derived CDR1 and CDR2 are MNHEY and SVGAGI.